The rows below give T cell receptor beta chains drawn from one sample of a study of T cells in Graves' hyperthyroidism and ophthalmopathy. TCRdb recomputed calls from the multiplex PCR reads with MiXCR, one row per CDR3 protein. This sample has some 360,000 distinct CDR3 sequences, with approximately 18% found just once. The sample was blood. These receptors were obtained from a woman aged 40 to 50 with Graves' ophthalmopathy. Each CDR3 is given with its conserved first and last residue. A D gene is named only where the DNA matches it firmly. Only some rows state a clone size, as once, few, many or a class for expanded clones.

d_call | j_call | clone_size | v_call | cdr3_nt | cdr3_aa
TRBD1 | TRBJ1-1 | many | TRBV6-5 | TGTGCCAGCAGGCAGGGGGCTGGAACTGAAGCTTTCTTT | CASRQGAGTEAFF
NA | TRBJ1-1 | many | TRBV5-1 | TGCGCCAGCAGCTTGGGAGAGACGCTGGGCACTGAAGCTTTCTTT | CASSLGETLGTEAFF
NA | TRBJ1-1 | many | TRBV19 | TGTGCCAGTAGTATAGCCGACGGGATTTACACTGAAGCTTTCTTT | CASSIADGIYTEAFF
NA | TRBJ1-2 | many | TRBV25-1 | TGTGCCAGCAGTGAATACGAGACACTGGGGGGCTACACCTTC | CASSEYETLGGYTF
TRBD2 | TRBJ2-7 | NA | TRBV27 | TGTGCCAGCAGTCTAACCCCTACTAGCGGGGGGTCTCCCTACGAGCAGTACTTC | CASSLTPTSGGSPYEQYF
TRBD2 | TRBJ2-5 | many | TRBV20-1 | TGCAGTGCTCGAGTCCTAGGACTAGCGCAAGAGACCCAGTACTTC | CSARVLGLAQETQYF
NA | TRBJ1-1 | many | TRBV9 | TGTGCCAGCAGCGTAGGGGGTAGCGGCACTGAAGCTTTCTTT | CASSVGGSGTEAFF
NA | TRBJ1-6 | many | TRBV12-3/TRBV12-4 | TGTGCCAGCAGTTTAGGACGTTATAATTCACCCCTCCACTTT | CASSLGRYNSPLHF
NA | TRBJ2-5 | many | TRBV14 | TGTGCCAGCAGCCACGGTGGGGGAGTTGCAGAGACCCAGTACTTC | CASSHGGGVAETQYF
NA | TRBJ1-2 | many | TRBV15 | TGTGCCACCAGCAGAGGTGTTTCCGGGGCCCTCTATGGCTACACCTTC | CATSRGVSGALYGYTF
TRBD1 | TRBJ2-7 | many | TRBV28 | TGTGCCAGCAGCCCCAGGACAGGGGACGAGCAGTACTTC | CASSPRTGDEQYF
NA | TRBJ1-5 | many | TRBV6-5 | TGTGCCAGCAGTTACTCGATAGGAGCGGGACAGCCCCAGCATTTT | CASSYSIGAGQPQHF
NA | TRBJ1-1 | NA | TRBV29-1 | TGCAGCGTTGAATGTGCGGGGGGGAACACTGAAGCTTTCTTT | CSVECAGGNTEAFF
NA | TRBJ2-5 | few | TRBV5-6 | TGTGCCAGCAGCCCGGTAGTGTTCCAAGAGACCCAGTACTTC | CASSPVVFQETQYF
TRBD2 | TRBJ2-2 | many | TRBV12-3/TRBV12-4 | TGTACCAGCAGGACTAGCGGGAGGGCCTATGGGGAGCTGTTTTTT | CTSRTSGRAYGELFF
NA | TRBJ1-1 | NA | TRBV20-1 | TGCAGTGCTACCTTTGACGGCCGCGGCACTGAAGCTTTCTTT | CSATFDGRGTEAFF
NA | TRBJ2-2 | many | TRBV6-2/TRBV6-3 | TGTGCCAGCAATGATAGGAGCGGGTTTTCCGGGGAGCTGTTTTTT | CASNDRSGFSGELFF
NA | TRBJ2-7 | many | TRBV28 | TGTGCCATCGGACCCGCTAGGTACGAGCAGTACTTC | CAIGPARYEQYF
NA | TRBJ1-1 | many | TRBV6-5 | TGTGCCAGCAGTTACTCGGGTAGGGTGAACACTGAAGCTTTCTTT | CASSYSGRVNTEAFF
TRBD1 | TRBJ2-5 | NA | TRBV6-1 | TGTGCCAGCAGTGAATATACAGGGGGCGCGGGGCCCTCGGGAGAGACCCAGTACTTC | CASSEYTGGAGPSGETQYF